This TCR beta chain appears in the sequencing data of a study of shared clonotypes between healthy human individuals. General study points: Researchers found naive subsets generally carried larger estimated richness than memory subsets.

Sequencing used immunoSEQ multiplex PCR; TCRdb keeps in-frame clones, though not all of them. In the table there are roughly 2.1 million clones, roughly 91% of which are singletons. About this clone: The antigen is unknown.

This CDR3 contains 14 residues. V was pared by 3 bases and J by 1 base, with 10 bases between. CDR1 and CDR2 (germline): MNHEY, SMNVEV (reference sequence). As defined, naive CD8 cells were CD45RO-negative and positively selected for CCR7, with terminally differentiated effector memory CD45RA+ cells excluded. The TCR sequence derives from a man aged 18 to 29 in good health. Some clones in this sample may be carry-over from other donors' samples. The sequenced sample consisted of naive CD8+ T cells from PBMCs. The chain uses TRBV27 and TRBJ2-7; D remains ambiguous. As DNA, the CDR3 is TGTGCCAGCAGTTTGAAAGGGTTTTCCTACGAGCAGTACTTC. Protein sequence: CASSLKGFSYEQYF.